This T cell receptor (beta chain) was recovered during a study of T cells after yellow fever vaccination. Study-level background: In the case of low-cell-number fractions, SMART-Seq v4 Ultra Low Input was used for preparation.

Study-level findings and limits: There was a possibility that FACS-sorted repertoires contained abundant clonotypes contaminating from the bulk population. Among primary-vaccination clones, most reappeared after the booster, at just under 98% for CD4 and 88% for CD8.

In making TCR cDNA, 5'RACE template switching added a universal primer site and UMIs to it. Each CDR3 protein gets one entry after TCRdb re-called the 5' RACE reads with MiXCR. This sample has a few hundred thousand distinct CDR3 sequences, with almost 4% found just once. The CDR3 is 17 residues long. Germline V gene sequence: CDR1 LNHDA, CDR2 SQIVND (reference sequence). With V trimmed by 0 bases and J by 2 bases, 5 bases remained unmatched. This clonotype was detected only a few times. No antigen is known for it. This chain links TRBV19 with TRBJ2-1, with TRBD2 matching over 9 bases. This specimen consisted of PBMCs, obtained 5 days after the yellow fever booster vaccination. This receptor was obtained from a man between 18 and 29 years old who received the YFV17D yellow fever vaccine. For the CDR3, the DNA is TGTGCCAGTAGTATAGATTTGGAGCGGGGGGCCTACAATGAGCAGTTCTTC. It is translated as CASSIDLERGAYNEQFF.